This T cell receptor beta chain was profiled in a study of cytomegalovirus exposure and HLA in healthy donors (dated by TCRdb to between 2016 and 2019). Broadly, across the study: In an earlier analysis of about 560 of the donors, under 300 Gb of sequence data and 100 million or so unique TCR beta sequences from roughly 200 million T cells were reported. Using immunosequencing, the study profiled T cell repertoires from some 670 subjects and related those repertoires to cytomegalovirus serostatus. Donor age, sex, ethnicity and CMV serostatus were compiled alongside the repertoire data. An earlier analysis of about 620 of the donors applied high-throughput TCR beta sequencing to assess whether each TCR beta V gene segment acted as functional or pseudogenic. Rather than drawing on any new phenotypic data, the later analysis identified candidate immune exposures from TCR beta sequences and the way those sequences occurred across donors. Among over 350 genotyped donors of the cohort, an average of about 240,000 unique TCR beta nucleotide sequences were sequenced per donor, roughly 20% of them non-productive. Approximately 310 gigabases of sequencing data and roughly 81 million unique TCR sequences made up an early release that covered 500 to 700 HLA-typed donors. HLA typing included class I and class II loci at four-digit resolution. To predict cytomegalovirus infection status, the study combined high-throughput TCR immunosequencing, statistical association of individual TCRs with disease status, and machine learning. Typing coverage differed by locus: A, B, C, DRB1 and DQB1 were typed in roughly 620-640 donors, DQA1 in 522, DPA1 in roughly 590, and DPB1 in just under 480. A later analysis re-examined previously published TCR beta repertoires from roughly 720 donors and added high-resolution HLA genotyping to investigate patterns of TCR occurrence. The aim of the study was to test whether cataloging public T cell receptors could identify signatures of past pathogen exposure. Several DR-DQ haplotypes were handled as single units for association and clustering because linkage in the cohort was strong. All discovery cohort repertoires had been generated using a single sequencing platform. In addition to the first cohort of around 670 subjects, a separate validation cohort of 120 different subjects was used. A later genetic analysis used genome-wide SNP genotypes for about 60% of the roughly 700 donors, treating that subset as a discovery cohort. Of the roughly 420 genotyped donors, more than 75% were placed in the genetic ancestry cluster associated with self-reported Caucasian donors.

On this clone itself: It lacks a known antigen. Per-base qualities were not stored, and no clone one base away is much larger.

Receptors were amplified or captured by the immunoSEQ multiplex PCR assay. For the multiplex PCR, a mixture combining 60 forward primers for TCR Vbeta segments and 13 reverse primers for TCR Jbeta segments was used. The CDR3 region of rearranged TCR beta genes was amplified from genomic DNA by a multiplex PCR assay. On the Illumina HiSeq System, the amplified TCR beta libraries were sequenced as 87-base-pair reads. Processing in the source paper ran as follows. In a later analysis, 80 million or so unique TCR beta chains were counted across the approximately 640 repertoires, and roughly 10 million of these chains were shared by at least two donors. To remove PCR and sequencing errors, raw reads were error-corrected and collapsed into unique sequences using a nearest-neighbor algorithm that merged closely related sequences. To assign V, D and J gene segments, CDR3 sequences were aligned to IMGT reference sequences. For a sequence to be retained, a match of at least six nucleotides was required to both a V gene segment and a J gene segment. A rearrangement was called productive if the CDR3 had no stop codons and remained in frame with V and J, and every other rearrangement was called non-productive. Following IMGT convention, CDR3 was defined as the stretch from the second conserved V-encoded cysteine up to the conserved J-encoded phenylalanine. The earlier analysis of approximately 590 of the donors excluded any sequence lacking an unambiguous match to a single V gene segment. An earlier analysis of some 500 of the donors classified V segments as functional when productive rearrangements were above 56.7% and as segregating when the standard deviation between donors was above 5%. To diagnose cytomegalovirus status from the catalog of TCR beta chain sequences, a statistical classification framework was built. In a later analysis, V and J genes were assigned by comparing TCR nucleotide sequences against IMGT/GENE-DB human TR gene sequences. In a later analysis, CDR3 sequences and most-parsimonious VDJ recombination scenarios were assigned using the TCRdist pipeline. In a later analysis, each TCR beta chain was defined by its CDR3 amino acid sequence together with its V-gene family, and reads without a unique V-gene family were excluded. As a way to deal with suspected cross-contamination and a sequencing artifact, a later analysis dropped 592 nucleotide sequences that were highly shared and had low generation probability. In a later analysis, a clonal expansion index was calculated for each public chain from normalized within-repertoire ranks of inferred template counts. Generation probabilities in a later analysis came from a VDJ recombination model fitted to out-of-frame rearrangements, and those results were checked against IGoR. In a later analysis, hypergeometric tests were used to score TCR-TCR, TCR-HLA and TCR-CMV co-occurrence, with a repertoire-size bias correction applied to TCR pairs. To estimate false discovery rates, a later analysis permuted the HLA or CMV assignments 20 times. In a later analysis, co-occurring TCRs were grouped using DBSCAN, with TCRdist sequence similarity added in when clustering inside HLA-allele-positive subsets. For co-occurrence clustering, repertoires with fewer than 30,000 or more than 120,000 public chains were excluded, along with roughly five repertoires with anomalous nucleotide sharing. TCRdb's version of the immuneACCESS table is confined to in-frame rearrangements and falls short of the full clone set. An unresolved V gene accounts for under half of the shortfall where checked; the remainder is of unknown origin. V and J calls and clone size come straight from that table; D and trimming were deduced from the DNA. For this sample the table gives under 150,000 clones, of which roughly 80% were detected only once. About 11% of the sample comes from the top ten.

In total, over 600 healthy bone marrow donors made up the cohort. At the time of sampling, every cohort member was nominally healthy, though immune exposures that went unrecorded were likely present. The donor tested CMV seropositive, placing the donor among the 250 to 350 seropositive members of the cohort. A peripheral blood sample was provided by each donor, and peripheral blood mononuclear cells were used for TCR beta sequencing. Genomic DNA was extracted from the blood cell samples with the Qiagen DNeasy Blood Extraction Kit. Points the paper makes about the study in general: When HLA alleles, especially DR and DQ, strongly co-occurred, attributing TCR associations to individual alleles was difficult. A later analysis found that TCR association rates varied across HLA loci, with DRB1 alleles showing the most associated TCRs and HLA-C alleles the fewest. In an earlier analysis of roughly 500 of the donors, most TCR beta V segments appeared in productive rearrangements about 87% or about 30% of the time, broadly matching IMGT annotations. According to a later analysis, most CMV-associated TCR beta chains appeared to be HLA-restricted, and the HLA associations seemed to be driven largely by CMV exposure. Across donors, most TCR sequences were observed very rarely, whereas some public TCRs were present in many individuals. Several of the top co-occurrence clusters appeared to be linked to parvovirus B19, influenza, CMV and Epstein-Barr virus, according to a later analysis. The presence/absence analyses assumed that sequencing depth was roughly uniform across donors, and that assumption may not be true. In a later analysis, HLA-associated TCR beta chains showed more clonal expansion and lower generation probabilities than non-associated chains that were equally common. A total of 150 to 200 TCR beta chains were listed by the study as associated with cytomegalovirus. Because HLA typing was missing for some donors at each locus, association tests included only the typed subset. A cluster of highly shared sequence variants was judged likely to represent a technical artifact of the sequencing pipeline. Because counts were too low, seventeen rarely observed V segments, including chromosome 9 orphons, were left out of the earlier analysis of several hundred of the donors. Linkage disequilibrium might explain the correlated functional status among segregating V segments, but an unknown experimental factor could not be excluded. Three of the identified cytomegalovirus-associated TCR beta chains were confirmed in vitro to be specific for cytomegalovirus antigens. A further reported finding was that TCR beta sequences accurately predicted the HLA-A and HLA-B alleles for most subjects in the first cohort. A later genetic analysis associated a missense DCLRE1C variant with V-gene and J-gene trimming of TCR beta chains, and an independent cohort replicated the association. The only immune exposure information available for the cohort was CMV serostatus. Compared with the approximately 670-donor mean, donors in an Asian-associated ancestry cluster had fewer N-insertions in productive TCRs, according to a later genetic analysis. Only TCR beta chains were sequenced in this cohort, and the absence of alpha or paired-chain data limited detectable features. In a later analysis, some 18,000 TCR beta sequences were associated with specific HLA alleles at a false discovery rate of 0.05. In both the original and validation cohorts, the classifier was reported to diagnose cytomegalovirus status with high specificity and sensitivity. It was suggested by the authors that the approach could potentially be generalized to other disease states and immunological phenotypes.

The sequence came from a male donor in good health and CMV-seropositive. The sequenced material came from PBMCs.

The CDR3 here reads CASSSLAGVGSEQYF. The nucleotides read TGTGCCAGCAGTAGTTTAGCGGGAGTTGGTTCCGAGCAGTACTTC. The sequence links TRBV6-1 to TRBJ2-7, and 9 bases in between align with TRBD2. The CDR3 covers 15 residues, taking in both the cysteine and the phenylalanine. The read is trimmed to its CDR3 DNA, 45 bases read in frame from base 1. The germline V gene provides CDR1 MNHNS and CDR2 SASEGT. Trimming takes 5 bases off V and 6 bases off J; junction bases not matched to a gene: 11.